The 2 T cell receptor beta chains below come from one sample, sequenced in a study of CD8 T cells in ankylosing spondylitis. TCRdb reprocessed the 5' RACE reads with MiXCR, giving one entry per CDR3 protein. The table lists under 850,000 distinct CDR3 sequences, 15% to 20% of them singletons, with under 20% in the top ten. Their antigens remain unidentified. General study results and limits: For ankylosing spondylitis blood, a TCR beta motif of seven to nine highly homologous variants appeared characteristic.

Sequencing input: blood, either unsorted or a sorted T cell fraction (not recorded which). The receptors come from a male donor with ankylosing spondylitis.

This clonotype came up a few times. The CDR3 is CSASGDFNNEQFF. As DNA, the CDR3 is TGCAGTGCTAGTGGGGACTTCAACAATGAGCAGTTCTTC. The rearrangement joins TRBV20-1 to TRBJ2-1; the D gene is possibly TRBD2 (6 bases). CDR3 size: 13 residues. V dropped 3 bases and J dropped 5 bases, with 11 bases sitting between them. CDR1 and CDR2 (germline): DFQATT, SNEGSKA (reference sequence).

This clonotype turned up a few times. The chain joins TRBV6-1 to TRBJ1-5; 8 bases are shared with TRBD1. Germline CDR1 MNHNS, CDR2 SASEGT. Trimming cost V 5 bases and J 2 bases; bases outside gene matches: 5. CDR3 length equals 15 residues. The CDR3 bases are TGTGCCAGCAGTACCCAGGGGGCTGGCAATCAGCCCCAGCATTTT. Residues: CASSTQGAGNQPQHF.